This T cell receptor (beta chain) was retrieved from a study of blood T cell repertoires in COVID-19. Per the original data handling: Reference gene primer amplification gave estimated nucleated cell counts. Data came from immunoSEQ multiplex PCR; TCRdb stores just in-frame clones and leaves some out. V, J and clone size are those of that table, while D and trimming were read from the DNA. The data show about 90,000 clones, with less than 80% seen just once and approximately 15% held by the top ten. The CDR3 spans 13 residues. Deletions cut 8 bases from V and 3 bases from J, with 13 bases between. Germline V gene lookup returns CDR1 SGHTA and CDR2 FQGNSA.

The clonotype originates from a woman aged 80 or over with acute or convalescent COVID-19. V usage is TRBV7-2 and J usage is TRBJ1-2, with D possibly TRBD1 on 6 matching bases. The sample was peripheral blood. For the CDR3, the DNA is TGTGCCAGCCGGGGGGCGGGGGACTATGGCTACACCTTC. Its translation is CASRGAGDYGYTF.